This T cell receptor (beta chain) derives from a study of PD-1 blockade in classical Hodgkin lymphoma. Time point reported: newly diagnosed, previously untreated cHL patient sample. CD4+ T cells were purified from thawed PBMCs by negative selection. Comparison used PBMCs from newly diagnosed, untreated classical Hodgkin lymphoma. Germline-derived CDR1 and CDR2 are LNHDA and SQIVND (reference sequence). V lost 6 bases to trimming and J lost 3 bases, with 12 bases between them. This CDR3 has 13 amino acids. Measured with immunoSEQ multiplex PCR; TCRdb has only the in-frame clones, and not every one. The sample records about 35,000 clones, around 89% being singletons. Study-wide findings and caveats: No one has yet defined what causes the repertoire differences, which may be disease activity or prior therapy. Relapsed/refractory patients reportedly had the lowest baseline TCR diversity, below newly diagnosed patients, who were below healthy donors.

For this clone: The antigen is undetermined.

Material for sequencing was CD4+ T cells from blood. This clonotype originated in a human donor with classical Hodgkin lymphoma. V gene TRBV19 combines with J gene TRBJ2-7; D might be TRBD2 (5 bases). CDR3 DNA: TGTGCCAGTAGCCCGGGCGGGTTCTACGAGCAGTACTTC. Translation gives CASSPGGFYEQYF.